This T cell receptor beta chain stems from a study of beta chain features in type 1 diabetes. Study at large: Sorted cells examined across all samples numbered around 99,000,000. Whole-study findings and limits: A closer apparent resemblance between naive, central memory and Treg TCRB repertoires was seen in patients than in healthy donors. Sequencing used cDNA, and cells with high TCR expression could therefore be over-represented.

Reverse transcription of all isolated RNA meant that expressed TCRB transcripts were sequenced. Sequenced by immunoSEQ multiplex PCR; TCRdb stores in-frame clones only, minus some. The table lists more than 110,000 clones, about 7% of them singletons. This CDR3 has 17 amino acids. V lost 2 bases, J lost 1 base, and 6 bases stayed unmatched. Germline CDR1 and CDR2: LNHNV and YYDKDF (reference sequence). In its sample, this clone was seen many times. Antigen specificity is unknown. This rearrangement joins TRBV15 to TRBJ2-1; 9 bases fit TRBD1. The sample consisted of central memory CD4+ T cells from blood. This receptor was obtained from a woman aged 25 to 39 in good health. This CDR3 reads CATSRRAGTGSYNEQFF. The CDR3 nucleotides are TGTGCCACCAGCAGAAGGGCCGGGACAGGGTCCTACAATGAGCAGTTCTTC.